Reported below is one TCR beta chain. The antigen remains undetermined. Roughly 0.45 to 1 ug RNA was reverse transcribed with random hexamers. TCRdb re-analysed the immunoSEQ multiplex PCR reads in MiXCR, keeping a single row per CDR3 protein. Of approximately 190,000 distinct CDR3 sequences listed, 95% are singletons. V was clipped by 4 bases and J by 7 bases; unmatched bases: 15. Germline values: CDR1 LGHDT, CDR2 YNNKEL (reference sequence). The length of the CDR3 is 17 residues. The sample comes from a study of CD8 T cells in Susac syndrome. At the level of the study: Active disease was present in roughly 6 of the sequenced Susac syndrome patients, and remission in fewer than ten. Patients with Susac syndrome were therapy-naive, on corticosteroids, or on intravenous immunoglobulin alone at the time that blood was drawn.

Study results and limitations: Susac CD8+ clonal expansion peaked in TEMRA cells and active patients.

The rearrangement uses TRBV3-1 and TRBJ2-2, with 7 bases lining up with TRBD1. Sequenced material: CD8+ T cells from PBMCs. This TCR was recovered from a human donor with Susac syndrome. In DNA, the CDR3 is TGTGCCAGCAGCCCCCTTCTAGTAGAGGGGGCAAGCGGGGAGCTGTTTTTT. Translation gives CASSPLLVEGASGELFF.